A single sample is the source of the 30 T cell receptor beta chains below, sequenced in a study of graft-versus-host responses after intestinal transplantation. Assay used: immunoSEQ multiplex PCR; TCRdb lists only in-frame clones, some missing. In the table there are about 30,000 clones, approximately 93% of which are singletons. The sample here was PBMCs, taken around 70 days after intestinal transplant. The receptors originated from a human patient who received an intestinal transplant, so some T cells may come from the graft donor.

This sequence joins TRBV27 and TRBJ2-7; 7 positions agree with TRBD2. J lost 2 bases, V lost 4 bases, and 8 bases had no gene match. Per the germline V gene, CDR1 is MNHEY and CDR2 is SMNVEV (reference sequence). The CDR3 totals 15 residues. The CDR3 reads CASSSIGTTTYEQYF. In nucleotides, the CDR3 is TGTGCCAGCAGTTCAATCGGGACTACCACCTACGAGCAGTACTTC.

This chain connects TRBV5-5 to TRBJ2-7; D uncertain. The CDR3 contains 13 residues. The V gene lost 7 bases and the J gene lost 0 bases, with 11 bases spanning the gap. Germline V lookup: CDR1 SGHKS, CDR2 YYEKEE (reference sequence). The DNA for the CDR3 is TGTGCCAGCCACGCCGGGCCCTCCTACGAGCAGTACTTC. Encoded protein: CASHAGPSYEQYF.

The chain employs TRBV9 and TRBJ1-4; D ambiguous. The germline gives CDR1 SGDLS, CDR2 YYNGEE. The CDR3 contains 15 residues. Trimming pared 3 bases from V and 8 bases from J, leaving 17 bases between. The CDR3, as DNA: TGTGCCAGCAGCGCAGGCCGGGCCTCTAGCGAAAAACTGTTTTTT. Its translation is CASSAGRASSEKLFF.

The chain combines TRBV19 with TRBJ2-3; perhaps TRBD2 as D (5 bases). The V and J ends lost 1 base and 6 bases respectively, with 8 bases between them. The CDR3 has 13 residues. The germline gives CDR1 LNHDA, CDR2 SQIVND (reference sequence). The CDR3 nucleotides read TGTGCCAGTAGTATAGCACTAGGGGATACGCAGTATTTT. This gives the protein CASSIALGDTQYF.

The CDR3 DNA reads as TGTGCCAGCAGCTTGGTGGGACAGGGGCCCTACGAGCAGTACTTC. It translates to CASSLVGQGPYEQYF. The rearrangement links TRBV5-6 to TRBJ2-7, with TRBD1 matching over 10 bases. Trimming took 0 bases from V and 2 from J; bases not matched to a gene: 2. This CDR3 has 15 residues. Germline lookup yields CDR1 SGHDT and CDR2 YYEEEE.

V usage is TRBV6-6 and J usage is TRBJ1-1; D remains unclear. Germline V CDR1 and CDR2: MNHNY, SVGAGI (reference sequence). V gave up 5 bases and J gave up 4 bases, with 17 bases separating them. The CDR3 is made up of 15 amino acids. DNA for the CDR3: TGTGCCAGCAGTCCGGGGTTGAGGACGGGCACTGAAGCTTTCTTT. It specifies CASSPGLRTGTEAFF.

In its sample, this clone was seen once. The rearrangement joins TRBV2 to TRBJ1-3; 8 bases map to TRBD1. CDR1 SNHLY and CDR2 FYNNEI come from the germline V gene. V shed 8 bases and J 4 bases; nucleotides not matched to a gene: 4. The length of the CDR3 is 13 residues. In nucleotides, the CDR3 is TGTGCCAGCGGCAGGGGGCCGGGAAACACCATATATTTT. Its translation: CASGRGPGNTIYF.

The V and J genes are TRBV5-1 and TRBJ2-3, with a weak D call TRBD1 (6 bases). The V and J ends lost 4 bases and 4 bases respectively, with 28 bases between them. CDR1 is SGHRS, CDR2 YFSETQ, per germline. The CDR3 spans 19 residues. As DNA, the CDR3 is TGCGCCAGCAGCCCGCCATTAACAGGGATCAAAGCTTGGGCAGATACGCAGTATTTT. Translating it yields CASSPPLTGIKAWADTQYF.

The DNA of the CDR3 is TGTGCCATCAGTGAGAGGGGAAATCGCAATGAGCAGTTCTTC. It yields the protein CAISERGNRNEQFF. This chain uses TRBV10-3 with TRBJ2-1; D might be TRBD1 (5 bases). V was pared by 2 bases and J by 6 bases, with 11 bases between. The length of the CDR3 is 14 residues. Germline V gene data show CDR1 as ENHRY and CDR2 as SYGVKD.

V is TRBV4-1 and J is TRBJ2-1; D is unresolved. This CDR3 comprises 16 residues. The ends were cut back, 1 base at V and 2 bases at J, with 12 bases in the middle. Per germline, CDR1 MGHRA and CDR2 YSYEKL. CDR3 sequence (DNA): TGCGCCAGCAGCCAAGGAGTGGGTGGGACCTACAATGAGCAGTTCTTC. Protein product: CASSQGVGGTYNEQFF.

This clone was seen more than once but under ten times. The DNA for the CDR3 is TGTGCCAGTAGTATTTGGAGGGGAAATTCACCCCTCCACTTT. Its protein is CASSIWRGNSPLHF. The genes are TRBV19 and TRBJ1-6; D may be TRBD1 (5 bases). Germline V gene lookup returns CDR1 LNHDA and CDR2 SQIVND (reference sequence). The ends were cut back, 3 bases at V and 7 bases at J, with 10 bases in the middle. The CDR3 loop spans 14 amino acids.

V is TRBV6-1 and J is TRBJ1-3; D gene uncertain. CDR3 length equals 14 residues. Germline CDR1 and CDR2: MNHNS and SASEGT. V dropped 7 bases and J dropped 4 bases, with 14 bases sitting between them. The CDR3 region has the DNA TGTGCCAGCACTTACGAGGGCACAGGAAACACCATATATTTT. Protein sequence: CASTYEGTGNTIYF.

The chain recombines TRBV4-1 with TRBJ1-1; maybe TRBD1 (5 bases). Germline V gene data show CDR1 as MGHRA and CDR2 as YSYEKL. The V end lost 7 bases, the J end lost 7 bases, and 13 bases lay between the germline ends. The CDR3 is 12 amino acids. For the CDR3, the DNA is TGCGCCAGCAAAGGGGCTTCGGGTGAAGCTTTCTTT. Its translation: CASKGASGEAFF.

The gene calls are TRBV7-2 and TRBJ2-3; 15 bases fit TRBD2. J lost 2 bases, V lost 4 bases, and 7 bases had no gene match. This CDR3 contains 18 residues. CDR1 is SGHTA, CDR2 FQGNSA, per germline. The CDR3 DNA sequence: TGTGCCAGCAGCTCTGGGACTAGCGGGGGGTCAGACACAGATACGCAGTATTTT. Protein: CASSSGTSGGSDTDTQYF.

This clone appeared a few times. J is TRBJ2-2 and V is TRBV19; D is perhaps TRBD2 (7 bases). The CDR3 sequence is 15 residues long. V dropped 3 bases and J dropped 4 bases, with 12 bases sitting between them. Per the germline V gene, CDR1 is LNHDA and CDR2 is SQIVND (reference sequence). DNA of the CDR3: TGTGCCAGTAGTATTGGGGGGGCACTCACCGGGGAGCTGTTTTTT. This gives the protein CASSIGGALTGELFF.

The chain links TRBV4-1 to TRBJ2-2; D possibly corresponds to TRBD2 (5 bases). CDR3 length: 16 amino acids. Germline V gene lookup returns CDR1 MGHRA and CDR2 YSYEKL. V was pared by 1 base and J by 7 bases, with 16 bases between. The CDR3 protein is CASSQGWVGVVGELFF. CDR3 nucleotides: TGCGCCAGCAGCCAAGGTTGGGTGGGAGTGGTCGGGGAGCTGTTTTTT.

V gene TRBV15 combines with J gene TRBJ2-7; D ambiguous. Germline V lookup: CDR1 LNHNV, CDR2 YYDKDF (reference sequence). Trimming pared 0 bases from V and 2 bases from J, leaving 17 bases between. This CDR3 contains 17 residues. CDR3 DNA sequence: TGTGCCACCAGCAGAGATCTCAACAGCCGACGTACCTACGAGCAGTACTTC. Its protein product is CATSRDLNSRRTYEQYF.

This chain joins TRBV15 and TRBJ2-1; a weak D match, TRBD1 (6 bases). Trimming removed 3 bases at V and 1 base at J, with 16 bases between. Germline V lookup: CDR1 LNHNV, CDR2 YYDKDF (reference sequence). The CDR3 is 17 residues long. The CDR3 spells CATSSPRQGRSYNEQFF. Written as DNA, the CDR3 is TGTGCCACCAGCAGTCCCCGTCAGGGGCGTTCCTACAATGAGCAGTTCTTC.

The chain employs TRBV4-2 and TRBJ2-7; the D gene is possibly TRBD2 (6 bases). In germline, CDR1 is LGHNA, CDR2 YNFKEQ. The V gene lost 0 bases and the J gene lost 0 bases, with 12 bases spanning the gap. This CDR3 is built from 16 residues. CDR3 nucleotides: TGTGCCAGCAGCCAAGATGATGGGGGGAGCTCCTACGAGCAGTACTTC. Translation gives CASSQDDGGSSYEQYF.

The chain joins TRBV29-1 to TRBJ2-7, with a weak D call TRBD2 (5 bases). In germline, CDR1 is SQVTM, CDR2 ANQGSEA. The V end lost 2 bases, the J end lost 1 base, and 6 bases lay between the germline ends. This CDR3 contains 12 residues. This chain's CDR3 is CSVETGSYEQYF. CDR3 nucleotides: TGCAGCGTTGAAACGGGGTCCTACGAGCAGTACTTC.

This rearrangement joins TRBV11-3 to TRBJ2-7; 7 nucleotides agree with TRBD2. V shed 5 bases, J shed 3 bases, and the junction held 7 bases outside the gene matches. The CDR3 is 14 amino acids. Germline V gene lookup returns CDR1 SGHNT and CDR2 YENEEA. The CDR3 is CASSARLAIYEQYF. In DNA, the CDR3 is TGTGCCAGCAGCGCTCGACTAGCAATCTACGAGCAGTACTTC.

V gene TRBV7-7 combines with J gene TRBJ1-5; TRBD1 matches 10 bases. This CDR3 region has 18 residues. The trim removed 5 bases at V and 0 bases at J, leaving 10 bases unmatched. Germline lookup yields CDR1 SSHAT and CDR2 FNYEAQ (reference sequence). As DNA, the CDR3 is TGTGCCAGCAGCCATCAACCGACAGGGGGCGATAGCAATCAGCCCCAGCATTTT. Translation gives CASSHQPTGGDSNQPQHF.

The rearrangement uses TRBV7-2 and TRBJ2-7, with D unclear. CDR1 and CDR2 (germline): SGHTA, FQGNSA. The CDR3 runs 10 residues. The CDR3 loop reads CGVHSYEQYF. DNA for the CDR3: TGTGGCGTACACTCCTACGAGCAGTACTTC.

In its sample, this clone was seen once. CDR3 DNA sequence: TGCGCCAGCAGCCAATTCCCCAGCCGACTAGCGGTGTCTACGCAGTATTTT. Protein: CASSQFPSRLAVSTQYF. This chain links TRBV4-1 with TRBJ2-3; TRBD2 agrees at 9 bases. Unmatched junction bases numbered 14, after V lost 2 bases and J lost 8 bases. Germline V gives CDR1 MGHRA, CDR2 YSYEKL. The CDR3 length is 17 residues.

This clone was recorded once. This chain uses TRBV6-5 with TRBJ2-3; D is unresolved. The CDR3 covers 15 residues. Germline lookup yields CDR1 MNHEY and CDR2 SVGAGI. V shed 0 bases and J shed 2 bases, with 9 bases lying between them. Here the CDR3 DNA reads TGTGCCAGCAGTTACTCTAACTACAACACAGATACGCAGTATTTT. The encoded protein is CASSYSNYNTDTQYF.

This clone was detected only once. The chain joins TRBV7-9 to TRBJ2-7, with D perhaps TRBD1 (6 bases). V lost 3 bases and J lost 4, with 13 bases in between. The germline gives CDR1 SEHNR, CDR2 FQNEAQ (reference sequence). This CDR3 is 14 amino acids long. The CDR3, as DNA: TGTGCCAGCAGCTTCGACAGGACTCTGTACGAGCAGTACTTC. As protein: CASSFDRTLYEQYF.

The chain couples TRBV28 to TRBJ1-2; perhaps TRBD1 as D (6 bases). The CDR3 covers 15 residues. Between the trimmed V and J ends, which lost 3 bases and 3 bases, there was a span of 14 bases. Germline-derived CDR1 and CDR2 are MDHEN and SYDVKM. CDR3 nucleotides: TGTGCCAGCAGTTTGACGGCAGGGGTTGACTATGGCTACACCTTC. This gives the protein CASSLTAGVDYGYTF.

The V call is TRBV30, the J call TRBJ1-1; D is unclear. Germline loops: CDR1 GTSNPN, CDR2 SVGIG (reference sequence). The CDR3 is 13 amino acids. Trimming pared 2 bases from V and 0 bases from J, leaving 7 bases between. DNA for the CDR3: TGTGCCTGGAGTCCCGGGATGAACACTGAAGCTTTCTTT. This translates into CAWSPGMNTEAFF.

The chain combines TRBV27 with TRBJ2-1; the D gene is possibly TRBD2 (6 bases). The V gene lost 5 bases and the J gene lost 6 bases, with 20 bases spanning the gap. Germline assignment: CDR1 MNHEY and CDR2 SMNVEV (reference sequence). The CDR3 is 16 residues long. The CDR3 loop is CASSIGTMGTGNEQFF. The CDR3 nucleotides read TGTGCCAGCAGTATCGGAACCATGGGGACTGGCAATGAGCAGTTCTTC.

This chain connects TRBV27 to TRBJ1-6; D is perhaps TRBD1 (5 bases). The CDR3 loop spans 17 amino acids. Trimming shortened V by 4 bases and J by 11 bases, and 24 bases separated the two germline ends. Germline lookup yields CDR1 MNHEY and CDR2 SMNVEV (reference sequence). The chain's CDR3 is CASSSTWGVQRSAPLHF. The CDR3 region has the DNA TGTGCCAGCAGTTCCACCTGGGGGGTGCAGAGGTCGGCACCCCTCCACTTT.